The rows below give T cell receptor beta chains drawn from one sample of a study of beta chain features in type 1 diabetes. Assay: immunoSEQ multiplex PCR; the TCRdb copy retains only in-frame clones and omits some. The table records hundreds of thousands of clones, about 32% of them present only once. Sequencing was performed on naive CD4+ T cells from blood. The receptors derive from a man between 18 and 35 years old in good health. CDR3s include the opening cysteine and the closing phenylalanine or tryptophan. The order of the fields is J gene, D gene, clone size, V gene, CDR3 protein, CDR3 DNA. A D gene is named only where the DNA matches it firmly. Only part of the rows carry a size: once, few, many, or a class if the clone is expanded.

j_gene: TRBJ2-1; d_gene: TRBD2; abundance: NA; v_gene: TRBV18; CDR3aa: CASSPRLAENSYNEQFF; CDR3nt: TGTGCCAGCTCACCCCGACTAGCGGAGAACTCCTACAATGAGCAGTTCTTC
j_gene: TRBJ2-7; d_gene: TRBD1; abundance: few; v_gene: TRBV29-1; CDR3aa: CSVEGQGRYEQYF; CDR3nt: TGCAGCGTTGAAGGACAGGGGCGATACGAGCAGTACTTC
j_gene: TRBJ1-2; d_gene: NA; abundance: NA; v_gene: TRBV30; CDR3aa: CAWSALGVRGYTF; CDR3nt: TGTGCCTGGAGTGCTTTAGGGGTACGGGGCTACACCTTC
j_gene: TRBJ2-1; d_gene: TRBD2; abundance: few; v_gene: TRBV7-9; CDR3aa: CASSPRASGPYNEQFF; CDR3nt: TGTGCCAGCAGCCCTCGGGCTAGCGGACCCTACAATGAGCAGTTCTTC
j_gene: TRBJ2-4; d_gene: TRBD1; abundance: NA; v_gene: TRBV5-1; CDR3aa: CASSLAQTGDGIQYF; CDR3nt: TGCGCCAGCAGCTTGGCACAGACAGGGGACGGCATTCAGTACTTC
j_gene: TRBJ1-2; d_gene: TRBD1; abundance: NA; v_gene: TRBV6-5; CDR3aa: CASSRDSYYGYTF; CDR3nt: TGTGCCAGCAGCAGGGACAGCTACTATGGCTACACCTTC
j_gene: TRBJ2-2; d_gene: NA; abundance: few; v_gene: TRBV7-7; CDR3aa: CASSVRTAGELFF; CDR3nt: TGTGCTAGCAGCGTTCGGACTGCCGGGGAGCTGTTTTTT
j_gene: TRBJ1-1; d_gene: NA; abundance: few; v_gene: TRBV4-3; CDR3aa: CASSQEIRDGTEAFF; CDR3nt: TGCGCCAGCAGCCAAGAGATCAGGGATGGAACTGAAGCTTTCTTT
j_gene: TRBJ1-4; d_gene: NA; abundance: few; v_gene: TRBV7-2; CDR3aa: CASSLRGYEKLFF; CDR3nt: TGTGCCAGCAGCTTGCGGGGGTATGAAAAACTGTTTTTT
j_gene: TRBJ2-7; d_gene: NA; abundance: NA; v_gene: TRBV4-1; CDR3aa: CASSQEARGANEQYF; CDR3nt: TGCGCCAGCAGCCAAGAGGCCCGCGGGGCCAACGAGCAGTACTTC
j_gene: TRBJ2-7; d_gene: NA; abundance: NA; v_gene: TRBV30; CDR3aa: CAWSRVDEQYF; CDR3nt: TGTGCCTGGAGTAGGGTGGACGAGCAGTACTTC
j_gene: TRBJ2-1; d_gene: NA; abundance: few; v_gene: TRBV9; CDR3aa: CASSVAERLEQFF; CDR3nt: TGTGCCAGCAGCGTAGCTGAGCGGCTAGAGCAGTTCTTC
j_gene: TRBJ1-4; d_gene: NA; abundance: NA; v_gene: TRBV28; CDR3aa: CATYGADREKLFF; CDR3nt: TGTGCCACCTACGGGGCCGACCGGGAAAAACTGTTTTTT
j_gene: TRBJ2-7; d_gene: NA; abundance: NA; v_gene: TRBV2; CDR3aa: CASSDGSGAYEQYF; CDR3nt: TGTGCCAGCAGTGATGGGTCAGGAGCCTACGAGCAGTACTTC
j_gene: TRBJ2-5; d_gene: NA; abundance: NA; v_gene: TRBV30; CDR3aa: CASGGQETQYF; CDR3nt: TGTGCCTCCGGAGGGCAGGAGACCCAGTACTTC
j_gene: TRBJ2-7; d_gene: NA; abundance: NA; v_gene: TRBV30; CDR3aa: CAWRGRDSYYEQYF; CDR3nt: TGTGCCTGGAGGGGGAGGGACAGCTACTACGAGCAGTACTTC
j_gene: TRBJ2-5; d_gene: TRBD2; abundance: NA; v_gene: TRBV5-1; CDR3aa: CASSLPSGSQETQYF; CDR3nt: TGCGCCAGCAGCTTGCCTAGCGGGTCCCAAGAGACCCAGTACTTC
j_gene: TRBJ2-7; d_gene: TRBD2; abundance: NA; v_gene: TRBV30; CDR3aa: CAWSVGLAGSYEQYF; CDR3nt: TGTGCCTGGAGTGTGGGACTAGCGGGATCCTACGAGCAGTACTTC
j_gene: TRBJ2-7; d_gene: NA; abundance: NA; v_gene: TRBV7-9; CDR3aa: CASSLAGKSYEQYF; CDR3nt: TGTGCCAGCAGCTTAGCCGGGAAATCCTACGAGCAGTACTTC
j_gene: TRBJ2-1; d_gene: NA; abundance: few; v_gene: TRBV2; CDR3aa: CASSEGSGLYNEQFF; CDR3nt: TGTGCCAGCAGTGAAGGGTCGGGACTTTACAATGAGCAGTTCTTC
j_gene: TRBJ1-4; d_gene: NA; abundance: once; v_gene: TRBV28; CDR3aa: CASSLGRRNEKLFF; CDR3nt: TGTGCCAGCAGTTTAGGACGCCGTAATGAAAAACTGTTTTTT
j_gene: TRBJ2-3; d_gene: TRBD2; abundance: NA; v_gene: TRBV6-1; CDR3aa: CASSERKGLAGPTDTQYF; CDR3nt: TGTGCCAGCAGTGAGCGAAAAGGACTAGCGGGACCCACAGATACGCAGTATTTT
j_gene: TRBJ2-1; d_gene: TRBD2; abundance: NA; v_gene: TRBV4-1; CDR3aa: CASSQGPSGTRYNEQFF; CDR3nt: TGCGCCAGCAGCCAAGGTCCTAGCGGGACACGCTACAATGAGCAGTTCTTC
j_gene: TRBJ2-1; d_gene: NA; abundance: NA; v_gene: TRBV9; CDR3aa: CASSVEVGNEQFF; CDR3nt: TGTGCCAGCAGCGTAGAGGTGGGCAATGAGCAGTTCTTC
j_gene: TRBJ2-3; d_gene: NA; abundance: once; v_gene: TRBV19; CDR3aa: CASSIGSQRRTDTQYF; CDR3nt: TGTGCCAGTAGTATCGGATCCCAGCGACGTACAGATACGCAGTATTTT
j_gene: TRBJ2-7; d_gene: TRBD1; abundance: NA; v_gene: TRBV10-3; CDR3aa: CAISGQGYEQYF; CDR3nt: TGTGCCATCTCCGGACAGGGCTACGAGCAGTACTTC
j_gene: TRBJ2-5; d_gene: NA; abundance: NA; v_gene: TRBV7-3; CDR3aa: CASSLGVSETQYF; CDR3nt: TGTGCCAGCAGCTTAGGCGTCTCCGAGACCCAGTACTTC
j_gene: TRBJ2-7; d_gene: TRBD2; abundance: NA; v_gene: TRBV7-2; CDR3aa: CASSRTSGRSSYEQYF; CDR3nt: TGTGCCAGCAGCCGAACTAGCGGCAGGAGCTCCTACGAGCAGTACTTC
j_gene: TRBJ2-5; d_gene: NA; abundance: NA; v_gene: TRBV2; CDR3aa: CASSEEVGETQYF; CDR3nt: TGTGCCAGCAGTGAAGAGGTGGGGGAGACCCAGTACTTC
j_gene: TRBJ2-5; d_gene: NA; abundance: few; v_gene: TRBV30; CDR3aa: CAWSAGHKLQETQYF; CDR3nt: TGTGCCTGGAGTGCCGGACACAAACTCCAAGAGACCCAGTACTTC
j_gene: TRBJ2-3; d_gene: TRBD1; abundance: NA; v_gene: TRBV2; CDR3aa: CASTGQEDTQYF; CDR3nt: TGTGCCAGCACCGGACAGGAAGATACGCAGTATTTT
j_gene: TRBJ2-1; d_gene: TRBD2; abundance: NA; v_gene: TRBV10-3; CDR3aa: CAITSLAGGPDEQFF; CDR3nt: TGTGCCATCACATCACTAGCGGGAGGGCCCGATGAGCAGTTCTTC
j_gene: TRBJ2-7; d_gene: NA; abundance: once; v_gene: TRBV13; CDR3aa: CASSLGRIEQYF; CDR3nt: TGTGCCAGCAGCTTAGGCCGGATTGAGCAGTACTTC
j_gene: TRBJ2-3; d_gene: NA; abundance: NA; v_gene: TRBV30; CDR3aa: CAWSGSLGTDTQYF; CDR3nt: TGTGCCTGGAGCGGGAGCCTCGGCACAGATACGCAGTATTTT
j_gene: TRBJ2-5; d_gene: TRBD2; abundance: NA; v_gene: TRBV5-1; CDR3aa: CASSLGGRGETQYF; CDR3nt: TGCGCCAGCAGCCTTGGCGGGAGAGGAGAGACCCAGTACTTC
j_gene: TRBJ2-3; d_gene: TRBD2; abundance: NA; v_gene: TRBV7-2; CDR3aa: CASSLLTSGRLDTQYF; CDR3nt: TGTGCCAGCAGCTTACTCACTAGCGGGAGGCTAGATACGCAGTATTTT
j_gene: TRBJ2-2; d_gene: NA; abundance: few; v_gene: TRBV29-1; CDR3aa: CSVMTDANTGELFF; CDR3nt: TGCAGCGTTATGACTGACGCGAACACCGGGGAGCTGTTTTTT
j_gene: TRBJ2-1; d_gene: NA; abundance: few; v_gene: TRBV9; CDR3aa: CASSLEAAYEQFF; CDR3nt: TGTGCCAGCAGCCTAGAGGCAGCATATGAGCAGTTCTTC
j_gene: TRBJ2-3; d_gene: NA; abundance: few; v_gene: TRBV2; CDR3aa: CASSVDGDTQYF; CDR3nt: TGTGCCAGCAGTGTAGATGGGGATACGCAGTATTTT
j_gene: TRBJ2-1; d_gene: TRBD2; abundance: few; v_gene: TRBV7-3; CDR3aa: CASSSGLAAYNEQFF; CDR3nt: TGTGCCAGCAGCTCGGGACTAGCGGCCTACAATGAGCAGTTCTTC
j_gene: TRBJ1-1; d_gene: NA; abundance: few; v_gene: TRBV18; CDR3aa: CASSPRQLTEAFF; CDR3nt: TGTGCCAGCTCACCACGACAGTTGACTGAAGCTTTCTTT
j_gene: TRBJ2-2; d_gene: NA; abundance: NA; v_gene: TRBV4-3; CDR3aa: CASSQTAGELFF; CDR3nt: TGCGCCAGCAGCCAGACGGCCGGGGAGCTGTTTTTT
j_gene: TRBJ2-1; d_gene: NA; abundance: few; v_gene: TRBV6-5; CDR3aa: CASSPRTINEQFF; CDR3nt: TGTGCCAGCAGCCCACGGACTATCAATGAGCAGTTCTTC
j_gene: TRBJ2-7; d_gene: NA; abundance: NA; v_gene: TRBV15; CDR3aa: CATSGPSRAAAYEQYF; CDR3nt: TGTGCCACCAGCGGCCCGAGCAGGGCAGCGGCCTACGAGCAGTACTTC
j_gene: TRBJ1-2; d_gene: NA; abundance: NA; v_gene: TRBV7-9; CDR3aa: CASSLDLVGGYTF; CDR3nt: TGTGCCAGCAGCTTAGATCTGGTTGGTGGCTACACCTTC
j_gene: TRBJ2-2; d_gene: TRBD2; abundance: few; v_gene: TRBV30; CDR3aa: CAWSVVRTSGTGELFF; CDR3nt: TGTGCCTGGAGTGTGGTTCGGACTAGCGGGACCGGGGAGCTGTTTTTT
j_gene: TRBJ2-2; d_gene: NA; abundance: NA; v_gene: TRBV6-1; CDR3aa: CASTSFGTGELFF; CDR3nt: TGTGCCAGCACCTCCTTTGGGACCGGGGAGCTGTTTTTT
j_gene: TRBJ2-3; d_gene: TRBD1; abundance: NA; v_gene: TRBV19; CDR3aa: CASTDRGITDTQYF; CDR3nt: TGTGCCAGTACGGACAGGGGGATTACAGATACGCAGTATTTT
j_gene: TRBJ2-7; d_gene: TRBD2; abundance: NA; v_gene: TRBV5-1; CDR3aa: CASSSGLAGPLEQYF; CDR3nt: TGCGCCAGCAGCTCCGGACTAGCGGGACCCCTCGAGCAGTACTTC
j_gene: TRBJ2-3; d_gene: NA; abundance: NA; v_gene: TRBV4-2; CDR3aa: CASSQSGPGTQYF; CDR3nt: TGTGCCAGCAGCCAGAGCGGCCCCGGCACGCAGTATTTT
j_gene: TRBJ2-7; d_gene: NA; abundance: NA; v_gene: TRBV6-1; CDR3aa: CASSELSGRHYEQYF; CDR3nt: TGTGCCAGCAGTGAATTGTCAGGGAGACATTACGAGCAGTACTTC
j_gene: TRBJ1-1; d_gene: TRBD1; abundance: NA; v_gene: TRBV7-2; CDR3aa: CASSLAWTGNTEAFF; CDR3nt: TGTGCCAGCAGCTTAGCCTGGACAGGGAACACTGAAGCTTTCTTT
j_gene: TRBJ1-1; d_gene: NA; abundance: NA; v_gene: TRBV7-9; CDR3aa: CASSLLGAEAFF; CDR3nt: TGTGCCAGCAGCTTATTGGGGGCAGAAGCTTTCTTT
j_gene: TRBJ2-2; d_gene: TRBD2; abundance: few; v_gene: TRBV7-2; CDR3aa: CASSLALAPTGELFF; CDR3nt: TGTGCCAGCAGCTTAGCACTAGCGCCCACCGGGGAGCTGTTTTTT
j_gene: TRBJ2-3; d_gene: TRBD2; abundance: NA; v_gene: TRBV28; CDR3aa: CASSALAGITDTQYF; CDR3nt: TGTGCCAGCAGTGCCCTAGCGGGCATCACAGATACGCAGTATTTT
j_gene: TRBJ2-7; d_gene: NA; abundance: NA; v_gene: TRBV7-2; CDR3aa: CASSSYGYEQYF; CDR3nt: TGTGCCAGCAGCTCGTACGGCTACGAGCAGTACTTC
j_gene: TRBJ1-2; d_gene: TRBD1; abundance: few; v_gene: TRBV25-1; CDR3aa: CASSGERRGRNYGYTF; CDR3nt: TGTGCCAGCAGTGGGGAACGGAGGGGGCGCAACTATGGCTACACCTTC